This entry lists 2 T cell receptor beta chains sequenced from one sample in a study of T cells in Graves' hyperthyroidism and ophthalmopathy. Amplification of TCR beta CDR3 regions used RNA as the template. HTBI primers drove first-round RT-PCR of the TCR CDR3. One entry per CDR3 protein, called by TCRdb with MiXCR from the multiplex PCR reads. The table records about 96,000 distinct CDR3 sequences, around 52% of them present only once. Sequenced sample: blood. The source of these receptors is a woman aged 40-49 years with Graves' hyperthyroidism.

V gene TRBV10-3 combines with J gene TRBJ1-6; no reliable D call. This CDR3 comprises 14 residues. V dropped 0 bases and J dropped 8 bases, with 8 bases sitting between them. CDR1 and CDR2 (germline): ENHRY, SYGVKD. The CDR3 bases are TGTGCCATCAGTGAGTCGGGCCACGATTCACCCCTCCACTTT. Translating gives CAISESGHDSPLHF.

On this clonotype: The junction and the germline gene differ at one end; a read error may be behind it. The chain is built from TRBV29-1 and TRBJ2-7, with D tentatively TRBD1 (5 bases). Per germline, CDR1 SQVTM and CDR2 ANQGSEA. The CDR3 is made up of 11 amino acids. The CDR3 nucleotides read TGCAGCGTTGACCAGGGATACGAGCAGCACTTC. It encodes CSVDQGYEQHF.